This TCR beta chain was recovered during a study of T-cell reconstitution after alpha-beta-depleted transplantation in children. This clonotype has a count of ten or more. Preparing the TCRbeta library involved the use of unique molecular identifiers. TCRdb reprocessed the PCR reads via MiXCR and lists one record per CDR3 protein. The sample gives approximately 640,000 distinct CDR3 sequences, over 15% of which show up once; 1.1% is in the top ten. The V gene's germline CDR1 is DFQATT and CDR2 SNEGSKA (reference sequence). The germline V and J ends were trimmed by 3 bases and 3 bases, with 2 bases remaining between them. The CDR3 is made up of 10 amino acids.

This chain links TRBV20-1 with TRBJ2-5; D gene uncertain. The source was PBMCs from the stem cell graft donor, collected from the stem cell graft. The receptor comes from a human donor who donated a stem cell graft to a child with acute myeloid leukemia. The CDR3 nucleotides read TGCAGTGCTAGGGAAGAGACCCAGTACTTC. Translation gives CSAREETQYF.